This paragraph covers one T cell receptor (beta chain) sequence. The antigen remains undetermined. This sample is drawn from a study of vaccination and CD4 T cells after COVID-19. Broader study findings: The study found that a median approximately 90% of reactive clones in convalescent patients appeared only post-vaccination. Post-infection sampling omitted early timepoints and covered relatively few convalescent patients.

Researchers used the Oncomine TCR Beta short-read assay to sequence DNA from cultured CD4+ T cells. Cultured CD4+ T cells were the source of extracted genomic DNA. TCRdb reprocessed the PCR reads with MiXCR, giving one entry per CDR3 protein. The table has fewer than 4,500 distinct CDR3 sequences, about 41% seen once. Treatment meaning: roughly ten-day PBMC culture with coronavirus spike peptide pools or control peptides (ViraFEST assay). Germline assignment: CDR1 MNHNS and CDR2 SASEGT. The CDR3 sequence is 16 residues long. Trimming removed 7 bases from V and 5 bases from J, with 24 bases in between.

This clonotype was obtained from a human donor who had recovered from COVID-19. The chain couples TRBV6-1 to TRBJ2-7; no reliable D call. Sequenced: CD4+ T cells from blood, cultured in vitro. The CDR3 nucleotides read TGTGCCAGCACTTCGGACGCCACTCTAGTGGCCCACGAGCAGTACTTC. Its translation is CASTSDATLVAHEQYF.